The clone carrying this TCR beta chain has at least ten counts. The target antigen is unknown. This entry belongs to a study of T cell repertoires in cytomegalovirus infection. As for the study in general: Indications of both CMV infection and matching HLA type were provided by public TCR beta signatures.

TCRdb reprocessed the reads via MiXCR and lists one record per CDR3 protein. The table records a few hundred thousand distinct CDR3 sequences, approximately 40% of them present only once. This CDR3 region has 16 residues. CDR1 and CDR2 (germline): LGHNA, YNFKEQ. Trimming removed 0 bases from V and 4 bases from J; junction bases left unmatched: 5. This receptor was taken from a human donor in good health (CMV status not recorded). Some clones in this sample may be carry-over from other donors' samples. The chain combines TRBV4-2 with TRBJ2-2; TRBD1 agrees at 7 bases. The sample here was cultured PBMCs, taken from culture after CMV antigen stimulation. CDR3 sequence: CASSQDNSGGTGELFF. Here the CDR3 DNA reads TGTGCCAGCAGCCAAGATAATTCAGGGGGCACCGGGGAGCTGTTTTTT.